The 20 T cell receptor beta chains given below trace back to one sample, sequenced in a study of cytomegalovirus exposure and HLA in healthy donors. Primers included in the PCR were 60 Vbeta and 13 Jbeta primers. Here immunoSEQ multiplex PCR was the method, and the copy in TCRdb shows in-frame clones only, minus some. The sample comprises some 150,000 clones, about 85% of which are singletons, and less than 2.5% rests with the top ten. The material sequenced was PBMCs. These receptors were collected from a woman aged 18-29 years in good health and CMV-seronegative.

The rearrangement uses TRBV10-3 and TRBJ2-6; possibly TRBD1 for D (5 bases). The length of the CDR3 is 18 residues. The germline V and J ends were trimmed by 2 bases and 0 bases, with 14 bases remaining between them. The germline CDR1 and CDR2 sequences are ENHRY and SYGVKD. CDR3 sequence: CAISEIGAPSSGANVLTF. As DNA, the CDR3 is TGTGCCATCAGTGAGATAGGGGCTCCTTCCTCTGGGGCCAACGTCCTGACTTTC.

The chain combines TRBV7-9 with TRBJ1-1, with D tentatively TRBD1 (6 bases). The CDR3 spans 14 residues. In germline, CDR1 is SEHNR, CDR2 FQNEAQ (reference sequence). V dropped 5 bases and J dropped 1 base, with 11 bases sitting between them. This CDR3 reads CASSPGQKNTEAFF. CDR3 DNA sequence: TGTGCCAGCAGCCCTGGACAGAAGAACACTGAAGCTTTCTTT. Filled out from reference TRBV7-9 and TRBJ1-1, the complete variable domain reads DTGVSQNPRHKITKRGQNVTFRCDPISEHNRLYWYRQTLGQGPEFLTYFQNEAQLEKSRLLSDRFSAERPKGSFSTLEIQRTEQGDSAMYLCASSPGQKNTEAFFGQGTRLTVV.

The count of this clone is one. The V gene is TRBV29-1, the J gene TRBJ1-2, with D possibly TRBD1 on 6 matching bases. Between the trimmed V and J ends, which lost 4 bases and 4 bases, there was a span of 13 bases. The CDR3 has 13 residues. Germline V lookup: CDR1 SQVTM, CDR2 ANQGSEA. CDR3 in amino acids: CSVVVGDTYGYTF. The CDR3 DNA follows: TGCAGCGTTGTGGTTGGGGACACCTATGGCTACACCTTC.

The chain carries TRBV15 and TRBJ2-7, with a possible D match to TRBD1 (6 bases). The germline V and J ends were trimmed by 1 base and 2 bases, with 12 bases remaining between them. The CDR3 has 15 residues. Germline assignment: CDR1 LNHNV and CDR2 YYDKDF (reference sequence). As DNA, the CDR3 is TGTGCCACCAGCAGAGCCGGAACAGGGCCCTACGAGCAGTACTTC. This translates into CATSRAGTGPYEQYF.

J is TRBJ2-5 and V is TRBV10-3, with D tentatively TRBD1 (6 bases). Per germline, CDR1 ENHRY and CDR2 SYGVKD. V was shortened by 10 bases and J by 1 base, with 13 bases between the two germline ends. The CDR3 consists of 13 residues. DNA for the CDR3: TGTGCCACCCTACGGACAGCCCAAGAGACCCAGTACTTC. Protein product: CATLRTAQETQYF.

This clone was detected only once. This chain links TRBV29-1 with TRBJ1-5; the D gene is possibly TRBD1 (6 bases). CDR3 length: 16 amino acids. Germline CDR1 SQVTM, CDR2 ANQGSEA. The V gene lost 4 bases and the J gene lost 3 bases, with 19 bases spanning the gap. In DNA, the CDR3 is TGCAGCGTTGTCTTTAGGGGGGGCCTGATCAATCAGCCCCAGCATTTT. It encodes CSVVFRGGLINQPQHF.

The V call is TRBV7-2, the J call TRBJ1-6; D unclear. The CDR3 extends over 15 amino acids. The V end lost 1 base, the J end lost 11 bases, and 15 bases lay between the germline ends. From germline, CDR1 is SGHTA and CDR2 FQGNSA. CDR3 DNA sequence: TGTGCCAGCAGCTTAGTGACCCAGGATACGGCACCCCTCCACTTT. Its translation is CASSLVTQDTAPLHF.

DNA of the CDR3: TGTGCCATCAGTGACCGGCCTAGCGGGGGGGCCGGCTCCTACAATGAGCAGTTCTTC. It translates to CAISDRPSGGAGSYNEQFF. The chain links TRBV10-3 to TRBJ2-1; 12 nucleotides align to TRBD2. V shed 3 bases, J shed 0 bases, and the junction held 9 bases outside the gene matches. The CDR3 has 19 amino acids. Germline assignment: CDR1 ENHRY and CDR2 SYGVKD.

The chain couples TRBV19 to TRBJ1-5; D not certain. From germline, CDR1 is LNHDA and CDR2 SQIVND (reference sequence). This CDR3 is 13 amino acids long. Trimming took off 2 bases at V and 7 bases at J, with 9 bases between the two ends. CDR3 DNA sequence: TGTGCCAGTAGTATAAGTACAGAACAGCCCCAGCATTTT. Amino acids: CASSISTEQPQHF.

The chain employs TRBV7-2 and TRBJ2-5, with 7 bases identical to TRBD2. V shed 0 bases and J 11 bases; nucleotides not matched to a gene: 9. The germline V gene has CDR1 SGHTA and CDR2 FQGNSA. The CDR3 length is 14 residues. CDR3 protein: CASSLAGGLREQYF. The CDR3 nucleotides are TGTGCCAGCAGCTTAGCGGGAGGGCTCCGGGAGCAGTACTTC.

The J gene is TRBJ1-3, the V gene TRBV7-2; D unclear. This CDR3 is 16 amino acids long. Germline CDR1 and CDR2: SGHTA and FQGNSA. Trimming pared 1 base from V and 0 bases from J, leaving 10 bases between. The chain's CDR3 is CASSLVAWSSGNTIYF. In DNA form, the CDR3 reads TGTGCCAGCAGCTTAGTAGCATGGAGCTCTGGAAACACCATATATTTT.

The chain recombines TRBV29-1 with TRBJ2-4, with TRBD1 identical over 9 bases. Germline V gives CDR1 SQVTM, CDR2 ANQGSEA. V trimming: 3 bases; J trimming: 10 bases; junction bases outside the gene matches: 10. The length of the CDR3 is 14 residues. The CDR3 DNA sequence: TGCAGCGTTGAGTCGGGACAGGGTGGGACTATTCAGTACTTC. Encoded protein: CSVESGQGGTIQYF. Full variable domain (outside the CDR3, taken from reference TRBV29-1 and TRBJ2-4): SAVISQKPSRDICQRGTSLTIQCQVDSQVTMMFWYRQQPGQSLTLIATANQGSEATYESGFVIDKFPISRPNLTFSTLTVSNMSPEDSSIYLCSVESGQGGTIQYFGAGTRLSVL.

J is TRBJ2-5 and V is TRBV4-3; D is uncertain. The germline V and J ends were trimmed by 4 bases and 5 bases, with 20 bases remaining between them. Per the germline V gene, CDR1 is LGHNA and CDR2 is YSLEER. The CDR3 consists of 16 residues. Here the CDR3 DNA reads TGCGCCAGCAGCCGACAAGACACAGCCGCCGGCGAGACCCAGTACTTC. This encodes CASSRQDTAAGETQYF.

The sample holds a few counts of this clone. V usage is TRBV7-8 and J usage is TRBJ1-5; no firm D call. Trimming took off 5 bases at V and 0 bases at J, with 11 bases between the two ends. CDR3 size: 15 residues. Germline loops: CDR1 SGHVS, CDR2 FQNEAQ. The CDR3 DNA reads TGTGCCAGCAGCCCGGACGGGAATAGCAATCAGCCCCAGCATTTT. This sequence encodes CASSPDGNSNQPQHF.

The genes are TRBV30 and TRBJ1-1, with D uncertain. This CDR3 has 15 residues. Germline V gene sequence: CDR1 GTSNPN, CDR2 SVGIG (reference sequence). V lost 0 bases to trimming and J lost 1 base, with 12 bases between them. The CDR3 loop reads CAWSVPAPRNTEAFF. The CDR3 nucleotides read TGTGCCTGGAGTGTACCAGCTCCTAGGAACACTGAAGCTTTCTTT.

V is TRBV4-3 and J is TRBJ2-7; the match to TRBD1 covers 8 bases. Germline values: CDR1 LGHNA, CDR2 YSLEER. The CDR3 totals 16 residues. Unmatched junction bases numbered 8, after V lost 1 base and J lost 3 bases. The CDR3 protein is CASSQGSGQANYEQYF. In DNA form, the CDR3 reads TGCGCCAGCAGCCAAGGATCGGGACAGGCGAACTACGAGCAGTACTTC.

J is TRBJ2-2 and V is TRBV7-7; D may be TRBD1 (8 bases). The germline V gene encodes CDR1 SSHAT and CDR2 FNYEAQ (reference sequence). This CDR3 is built from 13 residues. CDR3 nucleotide sequence: TGTGCTAGCGGACAGGGAGGGACCGGGGAGCTGTTTTTT. This gives the protein CASGQGGTGELFF.

V is TRBV18 and J is TRBJ2-3; TRBD2 agrees at 9 bases. J gave up 5 bases and V 6 bases, and 9 bases lay outside the gene matches. The CDR3 covers 15 residues. Germline values: CDR1 KGHSH, CDR2 LQKENI. This CDR3 reads CASSGTTSGRDTQYF. For the CDR3, the DNA is TGTGCCAGCTCCGGCACGACTAGCGGAAGAGATACGCAGTATTTT.

This clone showed up just once. V is TRBV12-5 and J is TRBJ1-1, with TRBD1 as a possible D gene (5 bases). Germline CDR1 reads LGHNT; CDR2 reads FRNRAP. V was trimmed by 4 bases and J by 10 bases, leaving 25 bases between them. The CDR3 has 16 residues. CDR3 loop: CASGSSGGRALRGAFF. CDR3 nucleotides: TGTGCTAGTGGTTCCTCCGGGGGAAGGGCCTTACGTGGAGCTTTCTTT.

This clone was detected once. For the CDR3, the DNA is TGTGCCTGGAAAGCCGCGGGAAACACCATATATTTT. It encodes CAWKAAGNTIYF. This rearrangement joins TRBV30 to TRBJ1-3, with D unclear. The germline V gene encodes CDR1 GTSNPN and CDR2 SVGIG (reference sequence). Trimming removed 4 bases at V and 4 bases at J, with 8 bases between. The CDR3 sequence is 12 residues long.